The source of this TCR beta chain is a study of regulatory T cells in long-lasting Graves disease. Overall study context: Newly diagnosed Graves' patients took antithyroid drugs under 3 months.

Time point specified: newly diagnosed GD, antithyroid drugs for less than 3 months. Generation of the TCR library employed RNA extracted from PBMCs. The authors diagnosed Graves' disease using American Thyroid Association guidelines. CDR3 size: 15 residues. The V gene end was trimmed by 6 bases and the J gene end by 0 bases; junction bases not matched to a gene: 4. Germline CDR1 MNHNS, CDR2 SASEGT. Many counts were recorded for this clonotype. Construction of the TCR beta libraries employed iRepertoire HTBI primers in conjunction with Arm-PCR of CDR3 regions. From the multiplex PCR reads, TCRdb called clonotypes with MiXCR, one entry per CDR3 protein. Of 380,000 or so distinct CDR3 sequences listed, roughly 15% are singletons. The data also belong to a second study, concerning T cells in Graves' hyperthyroidism and ophthalmopathy. From that second work: An initial round of RT-PCR targeting the TCR CDR3 relied on the HTBI primer set.

The chain joins TRBV6-1 to TRBJ1-5; TRBD1 aligns across 8 bases. This material consisted of peripheral blood mononuclear cells (PBMCs), taken at new diagnosis, from a patient treated with antithyroid drugs. This clonotype was sampled from a woman aged 18-30 years with Graves disease. The CDR3 reads CASRITGGSNQPQHF. CDR3 sequence (DNA): TGTGCCAGCAGGATCACAGGGGGTAGCAATCAGCCCCAGCATTTT.